This TCR beta chain is drawn from a study of cytomegalovirus exposure and HLA in healthy donors. Germline CDR1 is KGHSH and CDR2 is LQKENI. After removal of 6 bases from V and 0 bases from J, the junction contained 4 bases not matched to a gene. The CDR3 contains 17 residues. PCR used 60 Vbeta primers and 13 Jbeta primers. The table came from immunoSEQ multiplex PCR; TCRdb's copy has only in-frame clones and leaves some out. The data contain about 150,000 clones, about three quarters of them singletons. This sequence originates from a middle-aged woman in good health and CMV-seronegative. Sequenced sample: PBMCs. The genes are TRBV18 and TRBJ2-2; 13 positions match TRBD2. CDR3 bases: TGTGCCAGCTCGCGGACTAGCGGGGGCACGAACACCGGGGAGCTGTTTTTT. It yields the protein CASSRTSGGTNTGELFF. The full variable domain, in which reference TRBV18 and TRBJ2-2 provide the parts outside the CDR3, is NAGVMQNPRHLVRRRGQEARLRCSPMKGHSHVYWYRQLPEEGLKFMVYLQKENIIDESGMPKERFSAEFPKEGPSILRIQQVVRGDSAAYFCASSRTSGGTNTGELFFGEGSRLTVL.